This T cell receptor beta chain was documented in a study of cytomegalovirus exposure and HLA in healthy donors. V was shortened by 0 bases and J by 4 bases, with 10 bases between the two germline ends. CDR3 size: 14 residues. Germline loops: CDR1 SGHNT, CDR2 YYREEE (reference sequence). Study-level findings and limits: The authors listed around 150 TCR beta chains as cytomegalovirus-associated.

Concerning this clone: Its antigen is undetermined.

PCR amplification relied on 60 Vbeta primers (plus 13 Jbeta primers). Here immunoSEQ multiplex PCR was the method, and the copy in TCRdb shows in-frame clones only, minus some. The profile shows about 97,000 clones, roughly three quarters of them singletons. The rearrangement joins TRBV5-4 to TRBJ1-1; D ambiguous. The sequencing sample was made of PBMCs. The TCR originated in a man aged 40-49 years in good health and CMV-seronegative. The CDR3 coding sequence is TGTGCCAGCAGCTTGGGGAGTGGTACCACTGAAGCTTTCTTT. Translating it yields CASSLGSGTTEAFF.